This T cell receptor beta chain was retrieved from a study of cytomegalovirus exposure and HLA in healthy donors. Study as a whole: Prior work identified around 110 million unique TCR beta sequences in some 180 million T cells.

Looked up from germline, CDR1 is MNHNS and CDR2 is SASEGT. The CDR3 is 13 amino acids. Trimming cost V 5 bases and J 4 bases; bases outside gene matches: 4. PCR amplification relied on 60 Vbeta primers (plus 13 Jbeta primers). Data came from immunoSEQ multiplex PCR; TCRdb stores just in-frame clones and leaves some out. There are around 94,000 clones in the sample; 77% occur only once, and more than 9.5% lies in the top ten. Sample: PBMCs. The rearrangement joins TRBV6-1 to TRBJ1-2; TRBD1 matches at 7 bases. This TCR derives from a male donor in good health and CMV-seropositive. Written as DNA, the CDR3 is TGTGCCAGCAGTCGTGGGACAGCCTATGGCTACACCTTC. This translates into CASSRGTAYGYTF.